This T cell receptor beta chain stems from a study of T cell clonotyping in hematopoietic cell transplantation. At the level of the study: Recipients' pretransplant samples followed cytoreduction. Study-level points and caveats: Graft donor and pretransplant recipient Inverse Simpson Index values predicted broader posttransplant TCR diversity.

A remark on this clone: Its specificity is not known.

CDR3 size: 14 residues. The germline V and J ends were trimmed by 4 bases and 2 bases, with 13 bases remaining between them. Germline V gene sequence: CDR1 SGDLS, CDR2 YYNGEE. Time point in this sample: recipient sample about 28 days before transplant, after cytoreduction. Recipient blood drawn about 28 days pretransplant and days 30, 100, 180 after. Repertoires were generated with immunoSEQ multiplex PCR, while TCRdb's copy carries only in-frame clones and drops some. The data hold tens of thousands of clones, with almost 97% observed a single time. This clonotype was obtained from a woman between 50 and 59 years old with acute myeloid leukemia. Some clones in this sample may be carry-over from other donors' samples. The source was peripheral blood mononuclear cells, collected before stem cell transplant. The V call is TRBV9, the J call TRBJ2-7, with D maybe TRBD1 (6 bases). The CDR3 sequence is CASSPTGLAYEQYF. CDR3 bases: TGTGCCAGCAGCCCAACAGGGTTGGCCTACGAGCAGTACTTC.